Here is one T cell receptor beta chain with its context. With a far larger clone one base away, a read error is the likely cause. This entry belongs to a study of low-dose radiotherapy and immunotherapy resistance in tumors. Study background: Cohort 1 was treated with 0.5 Gy per fraction at 2-week intervals, amounting to 6.5 Gy overall. Patients were treated with intravenous nivolumab at 240 mg every two weeks and were also dosed with ipilimumab at 1 mg/kg every six weeks.

TRAV- and TRBV-specific primers, spanning alpha and beta chains, primed first-strand cDNA. Over around 19 PCR cycles, TCRs were amplified from a constant-region primer and V-primer adapter. In TCRdb, the reads were re-called with MiXCR into one record per CDR3 protein. The sample yields some 57,000 distinct CDR3 sequences, 20% to 25% seen once. V lost 3 bases and J 13 bases, leaving 19 bases between the germline ends. CDR1 is LGHNA and CDR2 is YSLEER in the germline V gene. CDR3 length equals 14 residues. Described time point: after trial treatment. Treatment here: LDRT plus nivolumab, ipilimumab, low-dose cyclophosphamide and aspirin (RACIN trial). Low-dose radiotherapy, low-dose cyclophosphamide, aspirin, ipilimumab and nivolumab were all given to the donors.

The receptor comes from a male donor with prostate cancer. The sequencing here drew on PBMCs, taken after low-dose radiotherapy plus immunotherapy. The chain couples TRBV4-3 to TRBJ2-1; D might be TRBD1 or TRBD2, each matching 5 bases. The CDR3 DNA follows: TGCGCCAGCAGCCATGGGACCGCCCGAGAGACCCAGTTCTTC. Amino acids: CASSHGTARETQFF.